Only a few counts were recorded for the clone carrying this T cell receptor beta chain. Its antigen is not known. This entry comes from a study of CD8 T cells in ankylosing spondylitis. CDR3 length equals 14 residues. V was cut by 4 bases and J by 3 bases, with 14 bases left in between. Germline V CDR1 and CDR2: SGHRS, YFSETQ. General study points: It appeared that ankylosing spondylitis blood was characterized by a TCR beta motif of under ten highly homologous variants. Clones tied to disease were said to be significantly enriched in matched ankylosing spondylitis synovial fluid. The disease-linked clones had a CD8+ phenotype and low blood frequencies.

TCRdb re-derived calls from the 5' RACE reads in MiXCR, one entry per CDR3 protein. The table has over 400,000 distinct CDR3 sequences, roughly 27% seen once. The chain has TRBV5-1 and TRBJ2-7, with D perhaps matching TRBD1 or TRBD2 (5 bases each). The source material was blood, either unsorted or a sorted T cell fraction (not recorded which). This clonotype was sampled from a male donor with ankylosing spondylitis. Here the CDR3 reads CASSQGRDSYEQYF. The CDR3 region has the DNA TGCGCCAGCAGCCAGGGACGAGACAGCTACGAGCAGTACTTC. The whole variable domain, filled in from reference TRBV5-1 and TRBJ2-7, reads KAGVTQTPRYLIKTRGQQVTLSCSPISGHRSVSWYQQTPGQGLQFLFEYFSETQRNKGNFPGRFSGRQFSNSRSEMNVSTLELGDSALYLCASSQGRDSYEQYFGPGTRLTVT.